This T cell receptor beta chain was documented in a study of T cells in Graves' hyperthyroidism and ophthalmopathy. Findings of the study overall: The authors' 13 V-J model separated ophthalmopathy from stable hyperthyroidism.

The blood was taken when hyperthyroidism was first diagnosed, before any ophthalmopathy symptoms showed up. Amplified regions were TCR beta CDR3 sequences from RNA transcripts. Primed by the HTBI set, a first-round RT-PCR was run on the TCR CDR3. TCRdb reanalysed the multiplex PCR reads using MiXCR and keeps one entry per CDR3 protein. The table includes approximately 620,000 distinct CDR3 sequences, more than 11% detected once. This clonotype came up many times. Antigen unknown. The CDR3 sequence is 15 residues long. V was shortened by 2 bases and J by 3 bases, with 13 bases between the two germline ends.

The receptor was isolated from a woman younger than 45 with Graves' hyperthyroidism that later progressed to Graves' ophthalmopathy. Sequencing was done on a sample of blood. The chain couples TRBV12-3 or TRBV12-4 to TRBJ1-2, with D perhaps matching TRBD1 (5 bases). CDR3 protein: CASSLRLGLDYGYTF. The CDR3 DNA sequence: TGTGCCAGCAGTTTACGTCTGGGGCTGGACTATGGCTACACCTTC.